This T cell receptor (beta chain) originates from a study of identical twins. TCRdb reanalysed the 5' RACE reads using MiXCR and keeps one entry per CDR3 protein. The top ten clones hold 7.2% of a sample with some 300,000 distinct CDR3 sequences, approximately 13% of them seen once. This clonotype was seen once. This CDR3 is built from 16 residues. The germline V and J ends were trimmed by 1 base and 9 bases, with 19 bases remaining between them. Germline values: CDR1 SGHVS, CDR2 FQNEAQ. A further study also used this sample, focusing on yellow fever vaccine responses in identical twins. From that second work: Twins reportedly appeared to share part of their vaccine T cell response while keeping part individual.

This clonotype originated in a woman aged 18-29 years in good health. The chain links TRBV7-8 to TRBJ2-1; no reliable D call. Sequencing was performed on CD8+ T cells sorted from blood. DNA for the CDR3: TGTGCCAGCAGCTTAGTGTCCAGGTATTCCATCGGTGAGCAGTTCTTC. Translated: CASSLVSRYSIGEQFF.